The clone carrying this TCR beta chain occurred many times. Antigen specificity is unknown. The data originate from a study of T cell repertoires in cytomegalovirus infection. Study results and limitations: Frequencies of public TCR beta families were cumulated, and this identified carriers of CMV plus the relevant HLA.

TCRdb re-derived calls from the reads in MiXCR, one entry per CDR3 protein. The sample lists around 710,000 distinct CDR3 sequences; about 29% were seen once. Trimming took 6 bases from V and 0 from J, leaving 13 bases between them. Germline V gene lookup returns CDR1 MNHNY and CDR2 SVGAGI (reference sequence). There are 15 residues in the CDR3. The chain combines TRBV6-6 with TRBJ2-3; TRBD2 is a possible D gene (5 bases). This sample comprised cultured CD8+ T cells from PBMCs, obtained from culture after CMV antigen stimulation. This sequence was found in a human donor in good health (CMV status not recorded). Some clones in this sample may be carry-over from other donors' samples. DNA for the CDR3: TGTGCCAGCAGCTTAGGCGGGTTTAGCACAGATACGCAGTATTTT. It yields the protein CASSLGGFSTDTQYF.